This TCR beta chain stems from a study of T cell responses to AZD1222 COVID-19 vaccine. Libraries were prepared by immunoSEQ multiplex PCR; TCRdb keeps only in-frame clonotypes and omits some of them. The sample includes approximately 84,000 clones, around 91% of them seen just once. The V gene's germline CDR1 is SGHRS and CDR2 YFSETQ. V lost 4 bases, J lost 5 bases, and 15 bases lay in between. This CDR3 region has 14 residues. The sequences come from peripheral blood, collected on day 0 of AZD1222 vaccination. The genes are TRBV5-1 and TRBJ1-1; tentative D call: TRBD1 (6 bases). The TCR originated in an adult in good health. CDR3 sequence: CASSTDTGRTEAFF. DNA for the CDR3: TGCGCCAGCAGCACGGACACAGGGCGGACTGAAGCTTTCTTT.